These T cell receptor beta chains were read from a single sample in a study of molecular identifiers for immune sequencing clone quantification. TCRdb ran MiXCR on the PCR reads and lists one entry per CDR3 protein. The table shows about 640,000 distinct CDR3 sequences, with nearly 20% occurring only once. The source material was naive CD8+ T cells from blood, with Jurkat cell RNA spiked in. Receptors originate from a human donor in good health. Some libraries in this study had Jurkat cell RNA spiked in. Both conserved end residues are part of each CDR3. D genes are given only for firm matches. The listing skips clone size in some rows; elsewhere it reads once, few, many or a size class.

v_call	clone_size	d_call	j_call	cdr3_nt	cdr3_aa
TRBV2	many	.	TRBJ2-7	TGTGCCAGCAGTGTCCACGGAAACTACGAGCAGTACTTC	CASSVHGNYEQYF
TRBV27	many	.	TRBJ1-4	TGTGCCAGTGGGGAGCAGATCGGCGAAAAACTGTTTTTT	CASGEQIGEKLFF
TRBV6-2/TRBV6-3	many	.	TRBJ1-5	TGTGCCAGCAGATCCGGACGGACATCAAAGCCCCAGCATTTT	CASRSGRTSKPQHF
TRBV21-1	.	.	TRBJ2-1	TGTGCCAGTTCCACATCCCCTGGGTTCTTC	CASSTSPGFF
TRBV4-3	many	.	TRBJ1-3	TGCGCCAGCAGCCCGGGCCGTGTTGGAGCTTCTCTGGGGCTAAGGTCTGGAAACACCATATATTTT	CASSPGRVGASLGLRSGNTIYF
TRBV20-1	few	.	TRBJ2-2	TGCGGTGCTGTCGGACTACCCGGGGAGCTGTTTTTT	CGAVGLPGELFF
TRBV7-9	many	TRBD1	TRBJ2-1	TGTGCCAGCACCATACTGGACAGGGCGATCCACAATGAGCAGTTCTTC	CASTILDRAIHNEQFF
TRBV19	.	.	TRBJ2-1	TGTGCCAGTAGTGTCGCCGGGGGGCTCGAGCAGTTCTTC	CASSVAGGLEQFF
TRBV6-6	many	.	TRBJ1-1	TGTGCCAGCAGCCACACAAGGGGGTCTGGAACTGAAGCTTTCTTT	CASSHTRGSGTEAFF
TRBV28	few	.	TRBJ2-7	TGTGCCAGCAGTAAGTTGGCCTTAGCCTACGAGCAGTACTTC	CASSKLALAYEQYF
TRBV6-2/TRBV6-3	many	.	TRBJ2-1	TGTGCCAGCAGTTACGCCGCGGGCCGTCGGGGAAATGAGCAGTTCTTC	CASSYAAGRRGNEQFF
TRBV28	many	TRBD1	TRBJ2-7	TGTGCCAGCAGCCTTCGGACAGGGGTGACCTACGAGCAGTACTTC	CASSLRTGVTYEQYF
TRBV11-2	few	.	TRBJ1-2	TGTGCCAGCAGCTTAGAAGTCTCGTATGGCTACACCTTC	CASSLEVSYGYTF
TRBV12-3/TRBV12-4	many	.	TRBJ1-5	TGTGCCAGCAGTTTGACAGGTTTGGCGAGCAATCAGCCCCAGCATTTT	CASSLTGLASNQPQHF
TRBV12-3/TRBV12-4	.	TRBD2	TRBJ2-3	TGTGCCAGCAGTCTAGCGGGTGGCACAGATATGCAGTATTTT	CASSLAGGTDMQYF
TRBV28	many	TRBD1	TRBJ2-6	TGTGCCAGCCATCCAAGGACAGGGAGAACGGTGGCTGGGGCCAACGTCCTGACTTTC	CASHPRTGRTVAGANVLTF
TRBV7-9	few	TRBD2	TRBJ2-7	TGTGCCAGCAGCTTAAAGCTAGCGGGAGGCCACAGCTCCTACGAGCAGTACTTC	CASSLKLAGGHSSYEQYF
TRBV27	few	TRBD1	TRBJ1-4	TGTGCCAGCAGAGACAGGGGGCAGGAAAAACTGTTTTTT	CASRDRGQEKLFF
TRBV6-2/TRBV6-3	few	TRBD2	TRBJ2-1	TGTGCCAGCAGTTACTCGATAGAGCTAGCGGGAGTCTACAATGAGCAGTTCTTC	CASSYSIELAGVYNEQFF
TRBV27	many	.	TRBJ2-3	TGTGCCAGCCGGACCCGGGTCAGCACAGATACGCAGTATTTT	CASRTRVSTDTQYF
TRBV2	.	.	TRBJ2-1	TGTGCCAGCAGTGAAGGGACGAATGAGCAGTTCTTC	CASSEGTNEQFF
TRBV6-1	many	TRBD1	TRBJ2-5	TGTGCCAGCAGTGACTTTCAGGGGGCGGGCGAGACCCAGTACTTC	CASSDFQGAGETQYF
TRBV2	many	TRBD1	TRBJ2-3	TGTGCCAGCAATGACAGGGGGTTAACAGATACGCAGTATTTT	CASNDRGLTDTQYF
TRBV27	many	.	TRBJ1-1	TGTGCCAGCAGTTTATCATGGCTGAACACTGAAGCTTTCTTT	CASSLSWLNTEAFF
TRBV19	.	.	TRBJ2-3	TGTGCCAGTAGTACTACCATACTAAACACAGATACGCAGTATTTT	CASSTTILNTDTQYF
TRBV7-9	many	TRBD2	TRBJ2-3	TGTGCCAGCAGCTTAGTGGCTAGCGGACTCACAGATACGCAGTATTTT	CASSLVASGLTDTQYF
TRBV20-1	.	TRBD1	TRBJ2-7	TGCAGTGCTAGAGACCCCGGGACAGGAATCCACGAGCAGTACTTC	CSARDPGTGIHEQYF
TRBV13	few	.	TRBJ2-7	TGTGCCAGCAGCTTAGAGGGGAACCGTTACGAGCAGTACTTC	CASSLEGNRYEQYF
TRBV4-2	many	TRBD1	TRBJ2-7	TGTGCCAGCAGCCAAGCCGCCGGGACAGGGGGAACCTACGAGCAGTACTTC	CASSQAAGTGGTYEQYF
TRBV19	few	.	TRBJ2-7	TGTGCCAGTAGTATAGTGACCAGCCCCTCCTACGAGCAGTACTTC	CASSIVTSPSYEQYF
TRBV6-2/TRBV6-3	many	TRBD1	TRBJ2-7	TGTGCCAGCAGCTTGACAGGGCCCGAGCAGTACTTC	CASSLTGPEQYF
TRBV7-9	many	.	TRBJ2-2	TGTGCCAGCAGCTATTACCAGGAGGGATGGAACACCGGGGAGCTGTTTTTT	CASSYYQEGWNTGELFF
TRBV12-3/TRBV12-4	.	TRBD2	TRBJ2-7	TGTGCCAGCAGTTTAATCACGGGAGGTGTTGGCGAGCAGTACTTC	CASSLITGGVGEQYF
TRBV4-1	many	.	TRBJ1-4	TGCGCCAGCAGGCACGCGGGGAATGAAAAACTGTTTTTT	CASRHAGNEKLFF
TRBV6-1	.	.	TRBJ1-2	TGTGCCAGCAGTGTCCGGGACGCCCTACCTAACTATGGCTACACCTTC	CASSVRDALPNYGYTF
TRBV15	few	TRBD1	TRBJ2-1	TGTGCCACCAGAGGCGGCCCGACAGGGGTTGATGAGCAGTTCTTC	CATRGGPTGVDEQFF
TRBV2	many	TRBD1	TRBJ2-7	TGTGCCAGCAGTGAAGTGACAGGGGGAATGAACGAGCAGTACTTC	CASSEVTGGMNEQYF
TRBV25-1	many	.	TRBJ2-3	TGTGCCAGCAGGGGGGGATGGACAGATACGCAGTATTTT	CASRGGWTDTQYF
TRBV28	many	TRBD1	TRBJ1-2	TGTGCCAGCAAAGAGGGGGCCTATGGCTACACCTTC	CASKEGAYGYTF
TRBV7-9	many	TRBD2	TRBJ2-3	TGTGCCAGCAGCTCCCACAAATCACTAGCGGGGAAGATAGATACGCAGTATTTT	CASSSHKSLAGKIDTQYF
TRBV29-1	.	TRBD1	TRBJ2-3	TGCAGCGTGCATAGGCTCCGGGACAGGGAATCGGATGCGCAGTATTTT	CSVHRLRDRESDAQYF
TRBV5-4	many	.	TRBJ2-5	TGTGCCAGCAGCTTGTGGGCACACCAAGAGACCCAGTACTTC	CASSLWAHQETQYF
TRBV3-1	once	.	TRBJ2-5	TGTGCCAGCAGCGGACAGAGAGAGACCCAGTACTTC	CASSGQRETQYF
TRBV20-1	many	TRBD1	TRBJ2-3	TGCAGTGCTAGAGGAATCGTGGGGACAGGGGGCCGACTGGCTGACTTCACAGATACGCAGTATTTT	CSARGIVGTGGRLADFTDTQYF
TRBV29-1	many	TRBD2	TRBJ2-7	TGCAGCGTTGGAGGTGTCGGGCTAGCGGGAACCGAGCAGTACTTC	CSVGGVGLAGTEQYF
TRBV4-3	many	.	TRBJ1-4	TGCGCCAGCAGCCAAGATTCGGCAGGAAAACTGTTTTTT	CASSQDSAGKLFF
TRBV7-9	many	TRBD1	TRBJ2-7	TGTGCCAGCAGCCCCCGTGGCCAGGGGGCGAACGAGCAGTACTTC	CASSPRGQGANEQYF
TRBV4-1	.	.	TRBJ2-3	TGCGCCAGCAGAGGGGGGGTAACAGGTACGCAGTATTTT	CASRGGVTGTQYF
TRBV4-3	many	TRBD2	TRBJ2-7	TGCGCCAGCAGCCAAGGACGGACTAGCGGATACGAGCAGTACTTC	CASSQGRTSGYEQYF
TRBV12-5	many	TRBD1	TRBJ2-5	TGTGCTAGTGGTCACAGGGACAGACAAGAGACCCAGTACTTC	CASGHRDRQETQYF
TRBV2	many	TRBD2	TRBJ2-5	TGTGCCAGCAGTGGGCTAGCGGCTAAAGAGACCCAGTACTTC	CASSGLAAKETQYF
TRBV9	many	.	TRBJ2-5	TGTGCCAGCAGCCAACGACTAGGCCAAGAGACCCAGTACTTC	CASSQRLGQETQYF
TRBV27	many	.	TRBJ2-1	TGTGCCAGCAGTTTAAGCGGGTGGGCCGTAGGCAATGAGCAGTTCTTC	CASSLSGWAVGNEQFF
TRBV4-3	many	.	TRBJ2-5	TGCGCCAGCAGCCACGGACTGTCCCAAGAGACCCAGTACTTC	CASSHGLSQETQYF
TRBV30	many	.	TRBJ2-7	TGTGCCTGGAGTGACCTGAGCTACGAGCAGTACTTC	CAWSDLSYEQYF
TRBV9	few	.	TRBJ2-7	TGTGCCAGCAGCCCCACCCTCGGACGGGGCTACGAGCGGTACTTC	CASSPTLGRGYERYF
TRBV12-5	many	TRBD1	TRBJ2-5	TGTGCTAGTGGTTTGTACCCGGGACAGGGGGCGTCGGAGACCCAGTACTTC	CASGLYPGQGASETQYF
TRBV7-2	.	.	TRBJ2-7	TGTGCCAGCAGCTTAGGGGGGACTGGACTCTACGAGCAGTACTTC	CASSLGGTGLYEQYF